These 28 T cell receptor beta chains originate from one sample sequenced in a study of blood T cell repertoires in COVID-19 (dated by TCRdb to 2020 to 2021). The library was made by the immunoSEQ multiplex PCR assay. This is the immuneACCESS table as TCRdb keeps it, with only in-frame sequences that have V and J called. A part of the clones is gone; compared with another copy, unresolved V genes explain less than half, and the rest is unexplained. The sample profile shows about 200,000 clones; roughly 85% of them were found once. In total, the top ten clones hold roughly 3% of the sample. The sample consisted of peripheral blood. All receptors come from a man aged 55 to 70 with acute or convalescent COVID-19.

This clone was recorded once. The V gene is TRBV2, the J gene TRBJ2-1, with D tentatively TRBD1 (5 bases). Germline loops: CDR1 SNHLY, CDR2 FYNNEI. This CDR3 is built from 13 residues. Trimming left V 8 bases short and J 2 bases short, with 10 bases between. CDR3 nucleotides: TGTGCCAGCGGGGCGACAACCTACAATGAGCAGTTCTTC. Translating gives CASGATTYNEQFF. The whole variable domain, remainder taken from reference TRBV2 and TRBJ2-1, is EPEVTQTPSHQVTQMGQEVILRCVPISNHLYFYWYRQILGQKVEFLVSFYNNEISEKSEIFDDQFSVERPDGSNFTLKIRSTKLEDSAMYFCASGATTYNEQFFGPGTRLTVL.

This CDR3 reads CASSLTAEKAGTYNEQFF. CDR3 DNA sequence: TGTGCCAGCAGCTTAACGGCAGAAAAGGCGGGAACCTACAATGAGCAGTTCTTC. The chain recombines TRBV7-3 with TRBJ2-1; tentatively, D is TRBD2 (6 bases). V lost 0 bases, J lost 2 bases, and 17 bases lay in between. The CDR3 consists of 18 residues. The germline V gene has CDR1 SGHTA and CDR2 FQGTGA.

The V call is TRBV2, the J call TRBJ1-2; TRBD1 matches at 8 bases. V lost 3 bases and J lost 5; bases outside the gene matches: 5. CDR1 and CDR2 (germline): SNHLY, FYNNEI. This CDR3 is built from 14 residues. CDR3 sequence (DNA): TGTGCCAGCAGTGACTCCTGGACAGGGTATGGCTACACCTTC. It encodes CASSDSWTGYGYTF.

J is TRBJ2-7 and V is TRBV5-1, with 8 bases matching TRBD2. V was pared by 0 bases and J by 8 bases, with 4 bases of the junction left unmatched. The CDR3 length is 13 residues. Germline-derived CDR1 and CDR2 are SGHRS and YFSETQ. In DNA, the CDR3 is TGCGCCAGCAGCTTGGAAAGCGGGAGTCAGCAGTACTTC. This gives the protein CASSLESGSQQYF.

The V call is TRBV9, the J call TRBJ1-2, with a weak D call TRBD1 (5 bases). V was shortened by 4 bases and J by 0 bases, with 16 bases between the two germline ends. Germline values: CDR1 SGDLS, CDR2 YYNGEE. This CDR3 contains 16 residues. In DNA form, the CDR3 reads TGTGCCAGCAGCCCCGGGGGGGGGTACTCTAACTATGGCTACACCTTC. Translated, it gives CASSPGGGYSNYGYTF.

This rearrangement joins TRBV9 to TRBJ1-5; D perhaps matches TRBD1 (6 bases). Per the germline V gene, CDR1 is SGDLS and CDR2 is YYNGEE. Deletions cut 4 bases from V and 2 bases from J, with 10 bases between. There are 14 residues in the CDR3. CDR3 in DNA: TGTGCCAGCAGCAAGGGGGGGGGCAATCAGCCCCAGCATTTT. Residues: CASSKGGGNQPQHF.

This clone has more than one count but fewer than ten. V gene TRBV25-1 combines with J gene TRBJ2-3; tentative D call: TRBD1 (7 bases). This CDR3 region has 16 residues. Germline V gene sequence: CDR1 MGHDK, CDR2 SYGVNS. Between the trimmed V and J ends, which lost 6 bases and 2 bases, there was a span of 18 bases. CDR3 in amino acids: CASSHGRGTATDTQYF. For the CDR3, the DNA is TGTGCCAGCAGCCATGGACGCGGGACAGCCACAGATACGCAGTATTTT.

The chain joins TRBV5-4 to TRBJ2-7, with 7 bases matching TRBD1. V shed 4 bases and J 7 bases; nucleotides not matched to a gene: 14. From germline, CDR1 is SGHNT and CDR2 YYREEE (reference sequence). The CDR3 spans 15 residues. CDR3 amino acids: CASSPQGTAFEEQYF. The CDR3 coding sequence is TGTGCCAGCAGCCCACAGGGGACGGCTTTTGAGGAGCAGTACTTC.

V usage is TRBV28 and J usage is TRBJ1-5; the D is unclear. Per germline, CDR1 MDHEN and CDR2 SYDVKM. This CDR3 has 15 amino acids. V was shortened by 3 bases and J by 7 bases, with 16 bases between the two germline ends. CDR3 coding DNA: TGTGCCAGCAGTTTTACTCGGATAAGCGGGCAGCCCCAGCATTTT. Translating gives CASSFTRISGQPQHF.

The chain uses TRBV11-1 and TRBJ2-1, with 12 bases identical to TRBD2. Germline CDR1 SGHAT, CDR2 FQDESV (reference sequence). V was clipped by 4 bases and J by 5 bases; unmatched bases: 3. The CDR3 contains 15 residues. The CDR3 DNA follows: TGTGCCAGCAGCTCCGGGACTAGCGGGCACAATGAGCAGTTCTTC. It yields the protein CASSSGTSGHNEQFF.

The chain links TRBV4-1 to TRBJ1-4; D is unclear. V lost 3 bases to trimming and J lost 7 bases, with 12 bases between them. The CDR3 is 14 residues long. Germline V gene sequence: CDR1 MGHRA, CDR2 YSYEKL. The CDR3: CASSHSQRGEKLFF. The CDR3, as DNA: TGCGCCAGCAGCCATTCTCAACGGGGTGAAAAACTGTTTTTT.

The chain combines TRBV21-1 with TRBJ2-5; whether TRBD1, the table's D call, matches the DNA was not checked. TRBV21-1 is classified as a pseudogene. This CDR3 contains 15 residues. The CDR3 DNA is TGTGCCAGCAGCAAAGGCGGGACAGATACGGAGACCCAGTACTTC. Its translation: CASSKGGTDTETQYF.

The V gene is TRBV7-3, the J gene TRBJ2-7, with 10 nucleotides matching TRBD2. Trimming at V came to 5 bases and at J to 0 bases, leaving 7 bases not matched to a gene. Germline values: CDR1 SGHTA, CDR2 FQGTGA. The CDR3 has 16 residues. CDR3 DNA sequence: TGTGCCAGCAGCCCTATTGGACTAGCGGACTCCTACGAGCAGTACTTC. Amino acids: CASSPIGLADSYEQYF. Full variable domain (missing parts from reference TRBV7-3 and TRBJ2-7): GAGVSQTPSNKVTEKGKYVELRCDPISGHTALYWYRQSLGQGPEFLIYFQGTGAADDSGLPNDRFFAVRPEGSVSTLKIQRTERGDSAVYLCASSPIGLADSYEQYFGPGTRLTVT.

This chain joins TRBV9 and TRBJ2-1; 10 nucleotides align to TRBD1. J was trimmed by 9 bases and V by 0 bases; bases with no gene match: 9. The CDR3 runs 16 residues. Germline V lookup: CDR1 SGDLS, CDR2 YYNGEE. The DNA for the CDR3 is TGTGCCAGCAGCGTAGCCTCCGGACAGGGGGTTGGTGAGCAGTTCTTC. Amino acid sequence: CASSVASGQGVGEQFF.

The chain recombines TRBV7-9 with TRBJ2-3; D is undetermined. CDR3 length: 13 residues. The germline gives CDR1 SEHNR, CDR2 FQNEAQ (reference sequence). V lost 6 bases and J 6 bases, leaving 13 bases between the germline ends. CDR3 in DNA: TGTGCCAGCAGTCTATTTATCCCGGATACGCAGTATTTT. It codes for CASSLFIPDTQYF.

This clone was observed once. The rearrangement joins TRBV10-2 to TRBJ2-5, with a weak D call TRBD2 (6 bases). CDR3 size: 14 residues. Germline assignment: CDR1 WSHSY and CDR2 SAAADI. V was cut by 4 bases and J by 1 base, with 10 bases left in between. The CDR3 is CASSGTNAQETQYF. CDR3 nucleotides: TGCGCCAGCAGTGGGACTAACGCCCAAGAGACCCAGTACTTC.

The chain uses TRBV7-9 and TRBJ2-2; 9 nucleotides match TRBD1. The CDR3 runs 16 residues. CDR1 and CDR2 from the germline V gene are SEHNR and FQNEAQ (reference sequence). V lost 4 bases, J lost 14 bases, and 17 bases stayed unmatched. CDR3 in amino acids: CASSSQQEPGTGKLFF. CDR3 DNA sequence: TGTGCCAGCAGCTCCCAACAAGAACCCGGGACAGGGAAACTGTTTTTT.

The chain combines TRBV2 with TRBJ2-1; the match to TRBD2 covers 14 bases. Germline values: CDR1 SNHLY, CDR2 FYNNEI. The CDR3 is 15 residues long. Trimming took 8 bases from V and 7 from J; bases not matched to a gene: 7. CDR3: CASLSRTSGRNEQFF. CDR3 nucleotide sequence: TGTGCCAGCTTGTCCCGGACTAGCGGGAGGAATGAGCAGTTCTTC.

This chain connects TRBV19 to TRBJ2-1, with 14 positions matching TRBD2. V dropped 4 bases and J dropped 7; count of bases not matched to a gene: 6. This CDR3 contains 16 residues. The V gene's germline CDR1 is LNHDA and CDR2 SQIVND (reference sequence). CDR3 sequence (DNA): TGTGCCAGTAGTAAAGGGACTAGCGGGAGTGGAAATGAGCAGTTCTTC. It yields the protein CASSKGTSGSGNEQFF.

The CDR3 sequence is CASSVSSGRGFADTQYF. The CDR3 bases are TGTGCCAGCAGCGTATCCAGCGGGAGAGGCTTTGCAGATACGCAGTATTTT. The V gene is TRBV9, the J gene TRBJ2-3, with 8 bases identical to TRBD2. This CDR3 region has 17 residues. Germline CDR1 reads SGDLS; CDR2 reads YYNGEE. Unmatched junction bases numbered 11, after V lost 1 base and J lost 4 bases.

The chain employs TRBV6-5 and TRBJ2-3, with D possibly TRBD2 on 5 matching bases. CDR1 and CDR2 from the germline V gene are MNHEY and SVGAGI. Trimming pared 0 bases from V and 2 bases from J, leaving 12 bases between. The CDR3 is 16 amino acids. The CDR3 region is CASSYSSGEPTDTQYF. The CDR3 coding sequence is TGTGCCAGCAGTTACTCGAGCGGAGAACCCACAGATACGCAGTATTTT.

The chain employs TRBV29-1 and TRBJ2-3; 7 bases agree with TRBD1. Unmatched junction bases numbered 6, after V lost 7 bases and J lost 2 bases. The CDR3 loop spans 13 amino acids. CDR1 is SQVTM and CDR2 is ANQGSEA in the germline V gene. CDR3 amino acids: CSAPGQLTDTQYF. CDR3 bases: TGCAGCGCACCGGGACAGCTCACAGATACGCAGTATTTT.

V and J are TRBV28 and TRBJ1-1; no reliable D call. Germline-derived CDR1 and CDR2 are MDHEN and SYDVKM. The CDR3 runs 12 residues. Trimming shortened V by 6 bases and J by 7 bases, and 12 bases separated the two germline ends. Written as DNA, the CDR3 is TGTGCCAGCAGATCACGAGCCAATGAAGCTTTCTTT. The encoded protein is CASRSRANEAFF. The variable domain in full, completed from reference TRBV28 and TRBJ1-1, reads DVKVTQSSRYLVKRTGEKVFLECVQDMDHENMFWYRQDPGLGLRLIYFSYDVKMKEKGDIPEGYSVSREKKERFSLILESASTNQTSMYLCASRSRANEAFFGQGTRLTVV.

The chain uses TRBV28 and TRBJ2-2; D possibly corresponds to TRBD1 (6 bases). CDR3 length: 14 amino acids. V shed 1 base and J shed 8 bases, with 11 bases lying between them. Germline-derived CDR1 and CDR2 are MDHEN and SYDVKM. The CDR3: CASSLSGATGELFF. CDR3 in DNA: TGTGCCAGCAGTTTATCAGGGGCCACGGGGGAGCTGTTTTTT.

The V call is TRBV2, the J call TRBJ1-5; TRBD1 matches at 8 bases. CDR3 size: 14 residues. CDR1 and CDR2 (germline): SNHLY, FYNNEI. V dropped 4 bases and J dropped 8; count of bases not matched to a gene: 7. The chain's CDR3 is CASSAQGAREPQHF. The CDR3 DNA sequence: TGTGCCAGCAGTGCGCAGGGGGCACGTGAGCCCCAGCATTTT.

The rearrangement links TRBV5-1 to TRBJ2-1, with 8 bases aligning to TRBD1. This CDR3 region has 17 residues. CDR1 SGHRS and CDR2 YFSETQ come from the germline V gene. V gave up 0 bases and J gave up 2 bases; unmatched junction bases: 7. The CDR3 DNA is TGCGCCAGCAGCTTGGGAGGGGTACAGGGGGCCTACAATGAGCAGTTCTTC. It codes for CASSLGGVQGAYNEQFF.

V usage is TRBV5-4 and J usage is TRBJ2-7, with D tentatively TRBD1 (6 bases). Per the germline V gene, CDR1 is SGHNT and CDR2 is YYREEE (reference sequence). Trimming took 4 bases from V and 4 from J, leaving 12 bases between them. CDR3 size: 13 residues. As DNA, the CDR3 is TGTGCCAGCAGCCCGGACAGTTATTACGAGCAGTACTTC. Translating gives CASSPDSYYEQYF.

V and J are TRBV7-3 and TRBJ2-3; D might be TRBD2 (6 bases). The V gene's germline CDR1 is SGHTA and CDR2 FQGTGA. Trimming removed 1 base from V and 0 bases from J, with 8 bases in between. The CDR3 extends over 15 amino acids. In DNA form, the CDR3 reads TGTGCCAGCAGCTTAAGCGGGACCAGCACAGATACGCAGTATTTT. This translates into CASSLSGTSTDTQYF.